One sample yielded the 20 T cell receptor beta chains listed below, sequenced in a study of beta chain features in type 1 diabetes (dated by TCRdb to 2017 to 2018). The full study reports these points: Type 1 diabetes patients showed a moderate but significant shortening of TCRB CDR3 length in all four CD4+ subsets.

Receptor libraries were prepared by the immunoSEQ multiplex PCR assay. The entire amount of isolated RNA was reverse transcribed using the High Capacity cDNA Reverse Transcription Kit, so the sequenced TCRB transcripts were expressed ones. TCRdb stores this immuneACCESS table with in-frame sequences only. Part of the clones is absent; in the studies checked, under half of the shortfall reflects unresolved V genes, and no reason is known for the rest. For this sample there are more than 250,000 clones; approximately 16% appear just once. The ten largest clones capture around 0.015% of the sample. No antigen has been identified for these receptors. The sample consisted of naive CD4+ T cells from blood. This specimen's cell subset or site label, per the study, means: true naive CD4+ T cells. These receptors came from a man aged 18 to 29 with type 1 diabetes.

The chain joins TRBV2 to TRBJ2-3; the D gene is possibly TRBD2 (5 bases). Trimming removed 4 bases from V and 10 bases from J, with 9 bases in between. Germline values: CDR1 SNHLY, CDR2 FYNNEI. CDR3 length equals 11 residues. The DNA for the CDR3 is TGTGCCAGCAGTGGAAGCGGTCCGCAGTATTTT. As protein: CASSGSGPQYF. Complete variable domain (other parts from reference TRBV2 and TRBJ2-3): EPEVTQTPSHQVTQMGQEVILRCVPISNHLYFYWYRQILGQKVEFLVSFYNNEISEKSEIFDDQFSVERPDGSNFTLKIRSTKLEDSAMYFCASSGSGPQYFGPGTRLTVL.

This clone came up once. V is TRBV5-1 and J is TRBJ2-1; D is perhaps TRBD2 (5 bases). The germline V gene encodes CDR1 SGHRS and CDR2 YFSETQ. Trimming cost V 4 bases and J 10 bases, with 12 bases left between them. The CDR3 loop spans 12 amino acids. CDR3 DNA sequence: TGCGCCAGCAGCCAGAACCGGGGAGAGCAGTTCTTC. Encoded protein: CASSQNRGEQFF.

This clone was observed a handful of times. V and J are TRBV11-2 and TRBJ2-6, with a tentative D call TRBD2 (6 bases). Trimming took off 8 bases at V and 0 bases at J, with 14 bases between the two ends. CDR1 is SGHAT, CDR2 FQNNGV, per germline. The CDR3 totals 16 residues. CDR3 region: CASQGLKSSGANVLTF. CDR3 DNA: TGTGCCAGCCAGGGACTTAAGAGCTCTGGGGCCAACGTCCTGACTTTC.

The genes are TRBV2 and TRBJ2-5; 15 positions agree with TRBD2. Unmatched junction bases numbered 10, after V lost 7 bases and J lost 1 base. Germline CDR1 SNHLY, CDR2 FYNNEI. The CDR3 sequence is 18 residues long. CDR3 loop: CASTGGTSGGPSQETQYF. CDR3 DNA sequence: TGTGCCAGCACCGGAGGGACTAGCGGGGGGCCTTCCCAAGAGACCCAGTACTTC.

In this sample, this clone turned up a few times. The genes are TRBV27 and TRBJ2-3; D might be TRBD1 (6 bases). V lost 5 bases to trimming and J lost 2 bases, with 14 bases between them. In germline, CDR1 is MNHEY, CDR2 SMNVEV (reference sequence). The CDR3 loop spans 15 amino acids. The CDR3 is CASSPRQAHTDTQYF. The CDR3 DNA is TGTGCCAGCAGTCCTCGACAGGCTCACACAGATACGCAGTATTTT.

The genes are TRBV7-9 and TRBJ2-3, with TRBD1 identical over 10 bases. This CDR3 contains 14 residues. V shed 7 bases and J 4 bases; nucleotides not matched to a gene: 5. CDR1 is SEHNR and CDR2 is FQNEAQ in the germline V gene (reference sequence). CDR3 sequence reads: CASIGTGDADTQYF. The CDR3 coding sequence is TGTGCCAGCATCGGGACAGGGGACGCAGATACGCAGTATTTT.

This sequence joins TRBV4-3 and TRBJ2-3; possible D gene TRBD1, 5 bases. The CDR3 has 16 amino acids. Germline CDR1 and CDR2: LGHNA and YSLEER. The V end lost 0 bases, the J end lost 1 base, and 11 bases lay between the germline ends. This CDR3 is CASSQEFEQGTDTQYF. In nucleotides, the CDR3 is TGCGCCAGCAGCCAAGAATTCGAACAGGGCACAGATACGCAGTATTTT.

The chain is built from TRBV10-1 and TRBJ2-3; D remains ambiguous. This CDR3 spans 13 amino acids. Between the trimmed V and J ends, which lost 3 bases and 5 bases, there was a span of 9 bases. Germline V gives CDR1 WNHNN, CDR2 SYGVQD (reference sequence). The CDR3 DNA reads TGCGCCAGCAGTGAAAAGTCGGGAGATACGCAGTATTTT. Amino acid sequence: CASSEKSGDTQYF.

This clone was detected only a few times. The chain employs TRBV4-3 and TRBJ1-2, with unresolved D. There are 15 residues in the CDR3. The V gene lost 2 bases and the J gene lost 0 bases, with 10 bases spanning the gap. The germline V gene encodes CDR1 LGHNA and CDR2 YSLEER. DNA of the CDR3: TGCGCCAGCAGCCAACTTGGCGGAGCTAACTATGGCTACACCTTC. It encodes CASSQLGGANYGYTF.

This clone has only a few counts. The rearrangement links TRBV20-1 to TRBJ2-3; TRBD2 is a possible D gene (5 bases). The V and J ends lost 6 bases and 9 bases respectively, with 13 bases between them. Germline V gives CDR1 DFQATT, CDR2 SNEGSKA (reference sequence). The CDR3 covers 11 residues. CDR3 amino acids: CSAPTRATQYF. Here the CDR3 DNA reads TGCAGTGCACCAACTAGAGCAACGCAGTATTTT.

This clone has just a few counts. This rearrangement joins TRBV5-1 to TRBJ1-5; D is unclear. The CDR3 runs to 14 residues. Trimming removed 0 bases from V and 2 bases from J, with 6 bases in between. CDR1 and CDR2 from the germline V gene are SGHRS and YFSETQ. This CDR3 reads CASSLGGGNQPQHF. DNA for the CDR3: TGCGCCAGCAGCTTGGGGGGAGGCAATCAGCCCCAGCATTTT.

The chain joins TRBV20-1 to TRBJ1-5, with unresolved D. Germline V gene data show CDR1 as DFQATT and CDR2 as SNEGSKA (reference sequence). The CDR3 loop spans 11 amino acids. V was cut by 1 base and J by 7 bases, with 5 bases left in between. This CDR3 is CSARAGQPQHF. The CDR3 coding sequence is TGCAGTGCTAGAGCGGGGCAGCCCCAGCATTTT.

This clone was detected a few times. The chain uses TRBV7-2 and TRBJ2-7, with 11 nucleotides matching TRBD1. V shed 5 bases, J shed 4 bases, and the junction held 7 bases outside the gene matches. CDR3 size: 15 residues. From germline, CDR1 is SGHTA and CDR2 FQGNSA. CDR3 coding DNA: TGTGCCAGCAGCAGGGACAGGGGGATTGCGTACGAGCAGTACTTC. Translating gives CASSRDRGIAYEQYF. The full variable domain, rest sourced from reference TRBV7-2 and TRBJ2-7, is GAGVSQSPSNKVTEKGKDVELRCDPISGHTALYWYRQSLGQGLEFLIYFQGNSAPDKSGLPSDRFSAERTGGSVSTLTIQRTQQEDSAVYLCASSRDRGIAYEQYFGPGTRLTVT.

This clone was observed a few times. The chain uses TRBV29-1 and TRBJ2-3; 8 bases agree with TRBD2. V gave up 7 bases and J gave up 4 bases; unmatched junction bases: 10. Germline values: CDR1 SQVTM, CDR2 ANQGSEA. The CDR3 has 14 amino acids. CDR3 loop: CSATGTSNSDTQYF. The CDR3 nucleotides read TGCAGCGCTACCGGGACTAGTAACTCAGATACGCAGTATTTT.

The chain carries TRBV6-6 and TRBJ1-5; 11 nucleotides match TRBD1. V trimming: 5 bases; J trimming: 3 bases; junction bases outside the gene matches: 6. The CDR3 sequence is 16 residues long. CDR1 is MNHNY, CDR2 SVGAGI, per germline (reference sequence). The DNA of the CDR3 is TGTGCCAGCAGTAACGGACAGGGGGCGGACAATCAGCCCCAGCATTTT. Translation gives CASSNGQGADNQPQHF.

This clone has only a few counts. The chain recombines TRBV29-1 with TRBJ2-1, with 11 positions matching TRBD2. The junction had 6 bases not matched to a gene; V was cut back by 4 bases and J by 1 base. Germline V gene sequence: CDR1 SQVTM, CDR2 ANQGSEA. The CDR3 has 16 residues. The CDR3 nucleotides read TGCAGCGTTGCCCCCGGGACTAGCGGTTCCTACAATGAGCAGTTCTTC. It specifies CSVAPGTSGSYNEQFF.

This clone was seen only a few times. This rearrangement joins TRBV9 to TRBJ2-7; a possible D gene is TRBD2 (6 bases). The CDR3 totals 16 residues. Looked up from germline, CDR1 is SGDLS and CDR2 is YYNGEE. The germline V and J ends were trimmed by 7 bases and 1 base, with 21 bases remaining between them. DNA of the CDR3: TGTGCCAGCGGACCCGGGACTGGTTACTTGTCCTACGAGCAGTACTTC. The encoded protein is CASGPGTGYLSYEQYF. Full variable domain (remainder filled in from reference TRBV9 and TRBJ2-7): DSGVTQTPKHLITATGQRVTLRCSPRSGDLSVYWYQQSLDQGLQFLIQYYNGEERAKGNILERFSAQQFPDLHSELNLSSLELGDSALYFCASGPGTGYLSYEQYFGPGTRLTVT.

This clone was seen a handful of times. The CDR3 DNA follows: TGCGCCAGCAGCTTGGGGCCCGGGACTAGCGGGGAACCCGCGTTCTTC. Translation gives CASSLGPGTSGEPAFF. This rearrangement joins TRBV5-1 to TRBJ2-1; 13 positions agree with TRBD2. The CDR3 is made up of 16 amino acids. With V trimmed by 0 bases and J by 15 bases, 12 bases remained unmatched. Germline CDR1 is SGHRS and CDR2 is YFSETQ.

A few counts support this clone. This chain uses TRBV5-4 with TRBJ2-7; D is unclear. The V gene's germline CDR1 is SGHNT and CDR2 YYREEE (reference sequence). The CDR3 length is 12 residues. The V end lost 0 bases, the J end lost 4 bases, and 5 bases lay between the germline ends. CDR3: CASSLDGYEQYF. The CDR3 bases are TGTGCCAGCAGCTTGGACGGGTACGAGCAGTACTTC.

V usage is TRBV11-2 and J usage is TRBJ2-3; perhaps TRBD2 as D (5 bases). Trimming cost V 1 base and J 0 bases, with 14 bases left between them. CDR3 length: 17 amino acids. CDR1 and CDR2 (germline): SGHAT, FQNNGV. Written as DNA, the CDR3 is TGTGCCAGCAGCTTAGGTTCTCGAGCGGCTAGCACAGATACGCAGTATTTT. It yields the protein CASSLGSRAASTDTQYF.